These T cell receptor beta chains were read from a single sample in a study of T cells expressing NK-cell markers. Reprocessing the 5' RACE reads, TCRdb reports a single entry for every CDR3 protein and omits DNA. This sample's clone table lists some 150,000 distinct CDR3 sequences. Sequencing was carried out using blood T cells: a sorted CD56 or NKG2C T cell subset, CD4+ or CD8+ T cells, or bulk PBMC T cells (not recorded which). The receptor source for this set is a man aged 18-30 years in good health. The CDR3 runs from the conserved cysteine through the conserved F or W.

j_call | v_call | cdr3_aa
TRBJ2-5 | TRBV2 | CASSESWTGGLVGETQYF
TRBJ2-5 | TRBV19 | CASSMFPGMMETQYF
TRBJ2-6 | TRBV12-5 | CASGSHQGSGANVLTF
TRBJ2-3 | TRBV15 | CATSRDLAIIHTDTQYF
TRBJ2-2 | TRBV7-9 | CASRSSTSGNTGELFF
TRBJ2-3 | TRBV7-8 | CASSSVNWDTQYF
TRBJ1-2 | TRBV18 | CASSPTGGSYYGYTF
TRBJ1-4 | TRBV24-1 | CATSDWMIRVGWDRQPNEKLFF
TRBJ2-1 | TRBV23-1 | CANKGQGTDNEQFF
TRBJ1-1 | TRBV2 | CASDPGENTEAFF
TRBJ2-7 | TRBV7-2 | CASSFNRGLSPYEQYF